This record concerns one T cell receptor beta chain sequence. Its antigen is unidentified. The data belong to a study of T cells after yellow fever vaccination. Study in general: In the case of low-cell-number fractions, SMART-Seq v4 Ultra Low Input was used for preparation.

Study conclusions and caveats: The secondary response showed a weaker magnitude and a faster peak, day 5 versus 15. Most clones from primary vaccination resurfaced after the booster (around 95% CD4, around 90% CD8).

This CDR3 has 16 amino acids. The junction had 10 bases not matched to a gene; V was cut back by 4 bases and J by 1 base. Per the germline V gene, CDR1 is SGDLS and CDR2 is YYNGEE. A process of 5'RACE template switching, which added a universal primer site and UMIs, was used to make TCR cDNA. TCRdb reprocessed the 5' RACE reads via MiXCR and lists one record per CDR3 protein. The sample has tens of thousands of distinct CDR3 sequences; around 7.1% are singletons. Specimen: CD8+ T cells sorted from PBMCs, collected more than 8 days after the first yellow fever vaccination. The sequence was collected from a man aged 18 to 29 who received the YFV17D yellow fever vaccine. V gene TRBV9 combines with J gene TRBJ1-1, with 7 bases lining up with TRBD1. The CDR3: CASSPLNRQGNTEAFF. DNA for the CDR3: TGTGCCAGCAGCCCACTTAATCGACAGGGGAACACTGAAGCTTTCTTT. The complete variable domain, with remaining parts taken from reference TRBV9 and TRBJ1-1, reads DSGVTQTPKHLITATGQRVTLRCSPRSGDLSVYWYQQSLDQGLQFLIQYYNGEERAKGNILERFSAQQFPDLHSELNLSSLELGDSALYFCASSPLNRQGNTEAFFGQGTRLTVV.